The clone carrying this T cell receptor beta chain turned up a few times. This sample is drawn from a study of blood T cell repertoires in COVID-19. Background on the study: Samples of COVID-19 (acute and convalescent) were obtained from the United States, Italy and Spain.

This CDR3 is 16 amino acids long. Trimming left V 6 bases short and J 0 bases short, with 15 bases between. Germline V gene data show CDR1 as KGHSH and CDR2 as LQKENI. Profiled with immunoSEQ multiplex PCR; TCRdb holds only in-frame clones, not every one. The sample carries 150,000 to 200,000 clones, around 90% recorded once. The genes are TRBV18 and TRBJ2-1; D is perhaps TRBD2 (6 bases). Material for sequencing was peripheral blood. The TCR comes from a human donor in a cohort sampled during active COVID-19. CDR3 region: CASSPMDGSSYNEQFF. The CDR3 bases are TGTGCCAGCTCCCCCATGGACGGGAGCTCCTACAATGAGCAGTTCTTC.